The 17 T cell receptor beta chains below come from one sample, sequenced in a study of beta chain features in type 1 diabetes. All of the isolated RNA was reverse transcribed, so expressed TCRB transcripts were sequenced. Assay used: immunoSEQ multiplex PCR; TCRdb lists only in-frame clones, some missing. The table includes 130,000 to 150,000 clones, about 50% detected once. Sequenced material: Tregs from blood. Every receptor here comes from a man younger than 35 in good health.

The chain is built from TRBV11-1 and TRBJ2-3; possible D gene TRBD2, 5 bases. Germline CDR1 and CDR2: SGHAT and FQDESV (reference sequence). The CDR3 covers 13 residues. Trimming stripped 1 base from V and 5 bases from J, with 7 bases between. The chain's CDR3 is CASSLGGRDTQYF. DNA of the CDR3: TGTGCCAGCAGCTTAGGAGGGCGAGATACGCAGTATTTT.

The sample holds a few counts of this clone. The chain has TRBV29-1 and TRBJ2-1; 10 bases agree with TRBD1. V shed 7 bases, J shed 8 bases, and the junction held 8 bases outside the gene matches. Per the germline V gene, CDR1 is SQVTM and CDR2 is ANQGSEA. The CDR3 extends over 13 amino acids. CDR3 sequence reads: CSAKGQGRHEQFF. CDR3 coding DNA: TGCAGCGCTAAGGGACAGGGGAGGCATGAGCAGTTCTTC.

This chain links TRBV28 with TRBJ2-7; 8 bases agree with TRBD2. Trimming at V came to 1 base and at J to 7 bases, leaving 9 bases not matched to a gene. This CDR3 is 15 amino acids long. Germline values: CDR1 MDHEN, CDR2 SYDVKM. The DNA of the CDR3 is TGTGCCAGCAGTTTATACGGGCGGCGGGGGGTTGAGCAGTACTTC. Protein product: CASSLYGRRGVEQYF. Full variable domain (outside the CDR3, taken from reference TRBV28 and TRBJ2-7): DVKVTQSSRYLVKRTGEKVFLECVQDMDHENMFWYRQDPGLGLRLIYFSYDVKMKEKGDIPEGYSVSREKKERFSLILESASTNQTSMYLCASSLYGRRGVEQYFGPGTRLTVT.

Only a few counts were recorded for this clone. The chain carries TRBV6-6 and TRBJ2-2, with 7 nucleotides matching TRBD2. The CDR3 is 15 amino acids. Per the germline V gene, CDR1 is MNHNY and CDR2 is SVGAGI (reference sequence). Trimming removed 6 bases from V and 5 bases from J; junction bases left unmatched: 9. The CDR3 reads CASRTPGGLTGELFF. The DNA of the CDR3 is TGTGCCAGCAGAACCCCGGGGGGATTGACCGGGGAGCTGTTTTTT.

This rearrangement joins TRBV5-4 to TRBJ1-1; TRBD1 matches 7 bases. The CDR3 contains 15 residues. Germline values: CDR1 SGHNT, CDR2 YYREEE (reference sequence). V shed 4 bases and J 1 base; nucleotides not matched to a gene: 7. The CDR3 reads CASSPRQGQNTEAFF. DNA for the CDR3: TGTGCCAGCAGCCCCAGACAGGGTCAGAACACTGAAGCTTTCTTT.

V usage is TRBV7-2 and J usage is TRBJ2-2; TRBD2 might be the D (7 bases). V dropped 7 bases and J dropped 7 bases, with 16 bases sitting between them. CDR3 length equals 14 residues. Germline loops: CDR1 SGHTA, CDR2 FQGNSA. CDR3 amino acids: CASKVGGRIGELFF. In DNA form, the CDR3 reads TGTGCCAGCAAAGTGGGGGGGCGTATCGGGGAGCTGTTTTTT.

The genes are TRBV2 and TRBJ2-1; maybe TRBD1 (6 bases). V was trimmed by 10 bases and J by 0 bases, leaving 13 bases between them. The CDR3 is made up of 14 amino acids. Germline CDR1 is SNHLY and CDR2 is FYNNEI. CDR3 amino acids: CANKRGSSYNEQFF. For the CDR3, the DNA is TGTGCCAACAAAAGGGGGAGCTCCTACAATGAGCAGTTCTTC. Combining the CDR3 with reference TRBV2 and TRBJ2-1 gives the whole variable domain EPEVTQTPSHQVTQMGQEVILRCVPISNHLYFYWYRQILGQKVEFLVSFYNNEISEKSEIFDDQFSVERPDGSNFTLKIRSTKLEDSAMYFCANKRGSSYNEQFFGPGTRLTVL.

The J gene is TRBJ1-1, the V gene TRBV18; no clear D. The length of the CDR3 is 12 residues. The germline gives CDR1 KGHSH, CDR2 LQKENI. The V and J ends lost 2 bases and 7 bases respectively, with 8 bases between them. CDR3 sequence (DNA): TGTGCCAGCTCACCAATCTCGGGTGAAGCTTTCTTT. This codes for CASSPISGEAFF.

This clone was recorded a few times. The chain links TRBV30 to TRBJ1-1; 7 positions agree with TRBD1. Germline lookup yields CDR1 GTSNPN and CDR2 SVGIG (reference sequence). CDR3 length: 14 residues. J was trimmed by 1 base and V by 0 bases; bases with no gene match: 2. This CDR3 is CAWSVHRGNTEAFF. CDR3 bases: TGTGCCTGGAGTGTTCACAGGGGGAACACTGAAGCTTTCTTT.

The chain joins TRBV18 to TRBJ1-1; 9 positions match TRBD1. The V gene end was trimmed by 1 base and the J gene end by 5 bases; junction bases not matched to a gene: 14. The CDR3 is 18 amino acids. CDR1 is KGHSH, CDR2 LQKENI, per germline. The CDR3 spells CASSPLMGPGTGRTEAFF. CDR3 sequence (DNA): TGTGCCAGCTCACCACTGATGGGACCCGGGACAGGGAGGACTGAAGCTTTCTTT.

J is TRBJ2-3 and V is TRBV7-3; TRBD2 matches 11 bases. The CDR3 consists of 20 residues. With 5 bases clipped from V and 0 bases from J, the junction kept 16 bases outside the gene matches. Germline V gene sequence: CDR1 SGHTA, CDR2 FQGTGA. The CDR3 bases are TGTGCCAGCAGCGCCTGGACAGTACCGGGACTAGCGGTTAGCACAGATACGCAGTATTTT. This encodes CASSAWTVPGLAVSTDTQYF.

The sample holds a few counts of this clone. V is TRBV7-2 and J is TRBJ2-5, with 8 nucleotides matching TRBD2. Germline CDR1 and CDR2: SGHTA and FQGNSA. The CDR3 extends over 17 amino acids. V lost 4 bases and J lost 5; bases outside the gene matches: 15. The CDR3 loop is CASSSKRGGQIGETQYF. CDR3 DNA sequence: TGTGCCAGCAGCTCTAAACGGGGGGGCCAGATTGGGGAGACCCAGTACTTC.

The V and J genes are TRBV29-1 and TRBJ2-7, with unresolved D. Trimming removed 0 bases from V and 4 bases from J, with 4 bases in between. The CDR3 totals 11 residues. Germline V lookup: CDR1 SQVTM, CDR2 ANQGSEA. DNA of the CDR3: TGCAGCGTTGAAGACAGGTACGAGCAGTACTTC. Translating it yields CSVEDRYEQYF.

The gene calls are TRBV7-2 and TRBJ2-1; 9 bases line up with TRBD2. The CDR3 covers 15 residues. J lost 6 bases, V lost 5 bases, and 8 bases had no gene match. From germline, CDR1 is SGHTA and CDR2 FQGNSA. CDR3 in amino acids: CASSQTGTSSNEQFF. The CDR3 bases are TGTGCCAGCAGCCAGACCGGGACTAGCTCCAATGAGCAGTTCTTC.

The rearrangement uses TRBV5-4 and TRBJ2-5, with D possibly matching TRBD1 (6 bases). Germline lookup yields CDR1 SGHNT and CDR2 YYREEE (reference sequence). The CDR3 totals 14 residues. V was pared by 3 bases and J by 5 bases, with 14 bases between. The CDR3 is CASSSHGGGETQYF. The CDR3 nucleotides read TGTGCCAGCAGCTCCCATGGGGGCGGGGAGACCCAGTACTTC.

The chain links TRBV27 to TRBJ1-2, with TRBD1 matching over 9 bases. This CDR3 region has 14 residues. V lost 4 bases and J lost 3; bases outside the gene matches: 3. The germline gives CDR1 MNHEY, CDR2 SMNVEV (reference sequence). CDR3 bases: TGTGCCAGCAGTTCACAGGGGGCGCACTATGGCTACACCTTC. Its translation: CASSSQGAHYGYTF.

The CDR3 region has the DNA TGTGCCATCACCAGAGGGGGTCTGGGGGAGAACACTGAAGCTTTCTTT. This sequence encodes CAITRGGLGENTEAFF. The gene calls are TRBV10-3 and TRBJ1-1; TRBD1 might be the D (6 bases). There are 16 residues in the CDR3. V shed 7 bases and J shed 1 base, with 19 bases lying between them. The germline gives CDR1 ENHRY, CDR2 SYGVKD.